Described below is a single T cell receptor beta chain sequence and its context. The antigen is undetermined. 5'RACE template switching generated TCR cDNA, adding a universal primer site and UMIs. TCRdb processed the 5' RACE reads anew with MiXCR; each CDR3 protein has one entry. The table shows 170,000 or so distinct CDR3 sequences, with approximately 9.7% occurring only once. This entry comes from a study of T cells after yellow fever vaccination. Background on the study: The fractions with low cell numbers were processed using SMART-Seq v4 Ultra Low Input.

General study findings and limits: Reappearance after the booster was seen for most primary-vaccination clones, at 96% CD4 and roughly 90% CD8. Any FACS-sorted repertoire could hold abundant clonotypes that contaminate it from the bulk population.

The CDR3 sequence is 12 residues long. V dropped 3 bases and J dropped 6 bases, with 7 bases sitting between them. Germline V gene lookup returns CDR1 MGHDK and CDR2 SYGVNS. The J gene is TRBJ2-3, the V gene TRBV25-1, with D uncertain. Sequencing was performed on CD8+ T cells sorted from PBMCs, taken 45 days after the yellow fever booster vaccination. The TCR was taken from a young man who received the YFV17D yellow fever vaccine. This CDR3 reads CASSEGLDTQYF. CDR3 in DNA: TGTGCCAGCAGTGAGGGGTTGGATACGCAGTATTTT.